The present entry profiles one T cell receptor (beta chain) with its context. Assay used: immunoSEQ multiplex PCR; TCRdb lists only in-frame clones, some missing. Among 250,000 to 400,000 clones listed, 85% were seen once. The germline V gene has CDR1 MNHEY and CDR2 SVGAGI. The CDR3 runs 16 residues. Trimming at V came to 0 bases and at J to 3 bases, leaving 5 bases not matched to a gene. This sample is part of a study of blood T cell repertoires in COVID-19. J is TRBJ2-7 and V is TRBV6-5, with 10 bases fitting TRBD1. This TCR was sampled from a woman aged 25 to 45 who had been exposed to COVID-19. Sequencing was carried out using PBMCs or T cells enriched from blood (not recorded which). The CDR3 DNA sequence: TGTGCCAGCAGTTACTCAATGGGACAGGGGTACTACGAGCAGTACTTC. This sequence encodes CASSYSMGQGYYEQYF.